This T cell receptor beta chain is drawn from a study of cytomegalovirus exposure and HLA in healthy donors. Notes on the study in general: Later, an analysis showed that TCR beta chains associated with HLA were more clonally expanded than others that were equally common. The Asian-associated ancestry cluster reportedly had fewer N-insertions than the roughly 720-donor mean in a later analysis.

V shed 0 bases and J shed 5 bases, with 12 bases lying between them. Germline values: CDR1 SGHRS, CDR2 YFSETQ. The CDR3 runs 14 residues. Though probably carrying unrecorded immune exposures, donors were nominally healthy at sampling. Researchers ran the PCR with 60 Vbeta and 13 Jbeta primers. Some clones are missing from TCRdb's copy, which holds only in-frame ones; the method was immunoSEQ multiplex PCR. The table includes more than 80,000 clones, around nine tenths detected once. With regard to this clone: The antigen is not known.

The sequenced material came from PBMCs. The chain uses TRBV5-1 and TRBJ2-7; perhaps TRBD1 as D (5 bases). The sequence came from a man aged 25-45 years in good health and CMV-seropositive. In DNA, the CDR3 is TGCGCCAGCAGCTTGGTCGCAGGGTCCAACGAGCAGTACTTC. Translating gives CASSLVAGSNEQYF.